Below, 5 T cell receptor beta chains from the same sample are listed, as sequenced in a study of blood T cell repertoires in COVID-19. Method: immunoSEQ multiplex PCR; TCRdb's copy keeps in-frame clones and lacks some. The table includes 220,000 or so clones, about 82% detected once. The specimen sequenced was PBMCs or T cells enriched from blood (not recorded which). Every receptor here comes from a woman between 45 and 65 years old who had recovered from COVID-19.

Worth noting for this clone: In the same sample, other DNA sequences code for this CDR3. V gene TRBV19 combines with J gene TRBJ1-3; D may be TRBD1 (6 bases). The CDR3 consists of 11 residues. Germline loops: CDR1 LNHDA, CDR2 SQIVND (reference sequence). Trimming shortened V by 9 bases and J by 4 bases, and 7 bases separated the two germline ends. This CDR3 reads CASGTGNTIYF. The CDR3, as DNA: TGTGCCAGCGGGACAGGAAACACCATATATTTT.

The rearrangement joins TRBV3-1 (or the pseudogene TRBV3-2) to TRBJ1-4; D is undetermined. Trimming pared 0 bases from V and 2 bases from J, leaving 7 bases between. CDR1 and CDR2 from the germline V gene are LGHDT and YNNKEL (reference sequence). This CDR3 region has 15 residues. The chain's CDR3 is CASSQDWRTNEKLFF. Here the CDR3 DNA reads TGTGCCAGCAGCCAAGATTGGAGGACTAATGAAAAACTGTTTTTT.

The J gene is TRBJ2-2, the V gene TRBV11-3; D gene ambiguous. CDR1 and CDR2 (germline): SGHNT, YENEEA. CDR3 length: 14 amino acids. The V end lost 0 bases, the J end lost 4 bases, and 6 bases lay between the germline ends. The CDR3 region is CASSLEEITGELFF. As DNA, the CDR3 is TGTGCCAGCAGCTTAGAAGAGATCACCGGGGAGCTGTTTTTT.

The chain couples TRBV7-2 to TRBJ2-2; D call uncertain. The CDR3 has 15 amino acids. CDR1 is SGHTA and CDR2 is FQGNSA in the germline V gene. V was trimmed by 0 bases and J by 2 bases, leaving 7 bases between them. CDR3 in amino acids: CASSLARRNTGELFF. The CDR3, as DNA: TGTGCCAGCAGCTTAGCGAGGCGCAACACCGGGGAGCTGTTTTTT.

This CDR3 reads CASSSAPNSGGANEQFF. CDR3 bases: TGTGCCAGCAGCTCAGCCCCCAATAGCGGGGGGGCCAATGAGCAGTTCTTC. The V call is TRBV7-2, the J call TRBJ2-1; 11 bases align to TRBD2. This CDR3 is 17 amino acids long. Germline assignment: CDR1 SGHTA and CDR2 FQGNSA. V was pared by 4 bases and J by 6 bases, with 11 bases of the junction left unmatched.